A selection of T cell receptor beta chains follows, all from one sample in a study of T cells in Graves' hyperthyroidism and ophthalmopathy. TCRdb re-called the multiplex PCR reads with MiXCR, one entry per CDR3 protein. The data show 250,000 to 300,000 distinct CDR3 sequences, roughly a fifth seen once. Sequencing input: blood. All receptors come from a man aged 50 to 60 with Graves' ophthalmopathy. Each CDR3 is given with its conserved first and last residue. The D gene is left open where the match is weak. Not all rows give a size; the values are once, few, many and, for expanded clones, a class.

abundance	j_gene	v_gene	d_gene	CDR3aa	CDR3nt
many	TRBJ2-1	TRBV20-1	TRBD2	CSARTSGRRVGEQFF	TGCAGTGCAAGGACTAGCGGGAGGCGGGTTGGTGAGCAGTTCTTC
NA	TRBJ2-5	TRBV24-1	NA	CATSDPTGTQYF	TGTGCCACCTCTGATCCGACGGGGACCCAGTACTTC
NA	TRBJ2-5	TRBV30	NA	CAWNSRSSETQYF	TGTGCCTGGAACTCCCGGAGTTCGGAGACCCAGTACTTC
NA	TRBJ2-2	TRBV4-1	NA	CASSPRGRDNTGELFF	TGCGCCAGCAGCCCAAGGGGGCGGGACAACACCGGGGAGCTGTTTTTT
many	TRBJ1-1	TRBV2	NA	CASSVRVTEAFF	TGTGCCAGCAGTGTTCGGGTCACTGAAGCTTTCTTT
many	TRBJ2-1	TRBV20-1	NA	CSVEERENDEQFF	TGCAGTGTAGAGGAGAGGGAGAATGATGAGCAGTTCTTC
many	TRBJ2-7	TRBV6-1	NA	CASSSPLSSEQYF	TGTGCCAGCAGTTCTCCCTTGTCTTCCGAGCAGTACTTC
many	TRBJ2-7	TRBV20-1	TRBD2	CSARDSASGSLSYEQYF	TGCAGTGCTAGAGATAGTGCTAGCGGGAGTCTCTCCTACGAGCAGTACTTC
NA	TRBJ1-2	TRBV7-9	NA	CASSYDRSYGYTF	TGTGCCAGCAGCTACGACAGGTCCTATGGCTACACCTTC
many	TRBJ2-5	TRBV2	TRBD2	CASSEGAGGAEGETQYF	TGTGCCAGCAGTGAAGGTGCGGGGGGCGCAGAGGGAGAGACCCAGTACTTC
few	TRBJ1-2	TRBV12-5	NA	CASGLYGYGYTF	TGTGCTAGTGGTTTGTACGGCTATGGCTACACCTTC
NA	TRBJ1-5	TRBV12-3/TRBV12-4	NA	CASSFAGRGPQPQHF	TGTGCCAGCAGTTTTGCAGGACGGGGGCCTCAGCCCCAGCATTTT
NA	TRBJ2-2	TRBV7-9	NA	CASSSLPGGQDTGELFF	TGTGCCAGCAGTTCCCTTCCGGGGGGCCAGGACACCGGGGAGCTGTTTTTT
many	TRBJ2-3	TRBV11-2	NA	CASSPLGTDTQYF	TGTGCCAGCAGCCCTCTGGGGACAGATACGCAGTATTTT
many	TRBJ2-7	TRBV12-3/TRBV12-4	TRBD1	CASSQTGLEQYF	TGTGCCAGCAGTCAGACAGGGCTGGAGCAGTACTTC
NA	TRBJ1-4	TRBV28	NA	CASSGTGEKLFF	TGTGCCAGCTCCGGTACGGGGGAAAAACTGTTTTTT
many	TRBJ2-1	TRBV20-1	NA	CSARKWGQEGEQFF	TGCAGTGCTAGAAAATGGGGGCAGGAAGGTGAGCAGTTCTTC
NA	TRBJ1-2	TRBV19	TRBD1	CACLSSGQGHYGYTF	TGTGCCTGCCTCTCCTCGGGACAGGGTCACTATGGCTACACCTTC
NA	TRBJ2-7	TRBV28	TRBD2	CASSARLAGGPYEQYF	TGTGCCAGCAGTGCACGACTAGCGGGAGGGCCGTACGAGCAGTACTTC
many	TRBJ2-3	TRBV2	TRBD2	CASTWAGGRADTQYF	TGTGCCAGCACATGGGCGGGAGGTCGGGCAGATACGCAGTATTTT
NA	TRBJ2-7	TRBV11-2	TRBD1	CASSLPSDRAEQYF	TGTGCCAGCAGCTTGCCCTCGGACAGGGCCGAGCAGTACTTC
NA	TRBJ2-3	TRBV14	NA	CASSQERGHTDTQYF	TGTGCCAGCAGCCAAGAAAGGGGACACACAGATACGCAGTATTTT
NA	TRBJ1-2	TRBV28	NA	CASRPFRVDYGYTF	TGTGCCAGCAGACCGTTCAGGGTAGACTATGGCTACACCTTC
NA	TRBJ2-3	TRBV6-1	TRBD2	CASSPLRESTDTQYF	TGTGCCAGCAGTCCCTTGCGGGAGAGCACAGATACGCAGTATTTT
few	TRBJ2-7	TRBV6-1	TRBD2	CASSESRLAGTYEQYF	TGTGCCAGCAGTGAATCTAGACTAGCGGGAACCTACGAGCAGTACTTC
NA	TRBJ1-4	TRBV4-1	NA	CASSQWTTNEKLFF	TGCGCCAGCAGCCAATGGACAACTAATGAAAAACTGTTTTTT
NA	TRBJ1-1	TRBV27	NA	CASSLASSGATEAFF	TGTGCCAGCAGTTTAGCAAGTAGTGGGGCCACTGAAGCTTTCTTT
few	TRBJ2-1	TRBV10-1	NA	CASSESTVSNEQFF	TGCGCCAGCAGTGAGTCAACCGTCTCCAATGAGCAGTTCTTC
many	TRBJ2-7	TRBV3-1	NA	CASSQAGDEQYF	TGTGCCAGCAGCCAAGCAGGGGACGAGCAGTACTTC
many	TRBJ2-7	TRBV7-9	TRBD1	CASSLTGDEQYF	TGTGCCAGCAGCCTTACAGGGGACGAGCAGTACTTC
many	TRBJ2-3	TRBV24-1	TRBD2	CATSDWASGTTDTQYF	TGTGCCACCAGTGATTGGGCTAGCGGAACCACAGATACGCAGTATTTT
many	TRBJ2-3	TRBV7-8	TRBD2	CASSVTSGITDTQYF	TGTGCCAGCAGCGTGACTAGCGGTATCACAGATACGCAGTATTTT
few	TRBJ2-7	TRBV6-1	NA	CASVDRSYEQYF	TGTGCCAGCGTCGACAGATCCTACGAGCAGTACTTC
once	TRBJ2-2	TRBV15	TRBD2	CATSRVSGLAFTGELFF	TGTGCCACCAGCAGAGTATCGGGACTAGCGTTCACCGGGGAGCTGTTTTTT
NA	TRBJ2-1	TRBV29-1	NA	CSVITSSYNEQFF	TGCAGCGTTATTACGAGCTCCTACAATGAGCAGTTCTTC
few	TRBJ2-7	TRBV28	NA	CASSITSYEQYF	TGTGCCAGCAGCATAACTTCCTACGAGCAGTACTTC
few	TRBJ2-4	TRBV27	TRBD2	CASSLGTSNIQYF	TGTGCCAGCAGTTTAGGGACTAGTAACATTCAGTACTTC
many	TRBJ2-7	TRBV7-9	NA	CASSPGSGGSYEQYF	TGTGCCAGCAGCCCGGGTAGCGGAGGATCCTACGAGCAGTACTTC
many	TRBJ1-3	TRBV18	NA	CASSPRQSISGNTIYF	TGTGCCAGCTCACCGAGACAGTCGATCTCTGGAAACACCATATATTTT
few	TRBJ1-2	TRBV27	NA	CASSPGQRYGYTF	TGTGCCAGCAGTCCAGGACAACGCTATGGCTACACCTTC
few	TRBJ1-5	TRBV20-1	TRBD1	CSVTRGQAEQPQHF	TGCAGTGTCACCCGGGGACAGGCGGAACAGCCCCAGCATTTT